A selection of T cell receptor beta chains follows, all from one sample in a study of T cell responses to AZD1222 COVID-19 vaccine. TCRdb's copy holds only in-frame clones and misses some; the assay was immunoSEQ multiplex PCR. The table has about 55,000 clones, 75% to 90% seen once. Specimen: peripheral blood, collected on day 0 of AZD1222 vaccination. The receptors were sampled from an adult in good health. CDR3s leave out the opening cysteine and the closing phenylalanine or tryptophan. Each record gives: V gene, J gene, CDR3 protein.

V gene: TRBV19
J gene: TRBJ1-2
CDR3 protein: ASSIGWNYGYT

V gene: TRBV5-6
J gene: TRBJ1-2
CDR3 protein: ASSLGFWDSTTSSYT

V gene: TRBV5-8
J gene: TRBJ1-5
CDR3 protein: ASSFEYGTVGNQPQH

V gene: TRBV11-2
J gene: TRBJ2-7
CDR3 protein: ASSLDSYEQY

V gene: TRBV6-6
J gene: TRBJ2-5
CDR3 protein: ASSALRYAGETQY

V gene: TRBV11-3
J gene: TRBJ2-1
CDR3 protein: ASSLEGPGQGTGNEQF

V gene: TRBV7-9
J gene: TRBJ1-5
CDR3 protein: ASSDTRRGNQPQH

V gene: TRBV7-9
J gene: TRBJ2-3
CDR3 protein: ASSWTGDTDTQY

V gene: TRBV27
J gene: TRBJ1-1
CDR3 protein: ASQGDANTEAF

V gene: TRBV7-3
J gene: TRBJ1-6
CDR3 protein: ASSFDNSPLH

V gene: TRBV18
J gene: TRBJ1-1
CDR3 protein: ASSPRDTEAF

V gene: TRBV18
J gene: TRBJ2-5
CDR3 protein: ASSPLPRSSGETQY

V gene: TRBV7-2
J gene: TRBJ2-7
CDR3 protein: ASSFSGTAYEQY

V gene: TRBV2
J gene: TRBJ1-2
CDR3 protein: ASKGEYGYT

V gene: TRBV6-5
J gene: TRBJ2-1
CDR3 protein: ASSATLYNEQF

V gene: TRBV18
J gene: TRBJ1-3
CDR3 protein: ASSSGTGGIENTIY

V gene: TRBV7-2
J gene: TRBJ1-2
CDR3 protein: ASSLPGRGRGGYT

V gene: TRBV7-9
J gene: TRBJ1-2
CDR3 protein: ASSLLGAVTHGYT

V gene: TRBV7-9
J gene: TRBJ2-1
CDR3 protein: ASSPRTLEKPYNEQF

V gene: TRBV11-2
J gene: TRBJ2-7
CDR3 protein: ASSTTGSYEQY

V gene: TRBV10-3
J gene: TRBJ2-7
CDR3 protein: AISGDRDEQY

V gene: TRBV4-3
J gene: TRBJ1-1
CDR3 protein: ASSLDRREAF

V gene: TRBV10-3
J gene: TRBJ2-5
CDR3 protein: AISDSEGTGSETQY

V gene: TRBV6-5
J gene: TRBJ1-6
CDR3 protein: ASTDSNSPLH

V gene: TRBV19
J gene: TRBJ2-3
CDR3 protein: ASRGGSGRTDTQY

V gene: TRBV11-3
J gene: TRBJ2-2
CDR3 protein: ASRRENTGELF

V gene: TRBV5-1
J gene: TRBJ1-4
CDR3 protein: ASSPGEEGKLF

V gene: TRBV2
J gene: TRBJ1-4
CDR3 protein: ASSGPGDNEKLF

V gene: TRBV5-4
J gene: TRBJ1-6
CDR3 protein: ASSIDRGSNSPLH

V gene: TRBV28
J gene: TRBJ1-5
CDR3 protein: ASRTPLGASPATHRNQPQH

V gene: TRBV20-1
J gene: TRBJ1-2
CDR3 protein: SASSTSVGYGYT

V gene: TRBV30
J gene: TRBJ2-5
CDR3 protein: AWSRGEGFRLETQY

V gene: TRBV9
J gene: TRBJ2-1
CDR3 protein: ASSPRAGGILPPYNEQF